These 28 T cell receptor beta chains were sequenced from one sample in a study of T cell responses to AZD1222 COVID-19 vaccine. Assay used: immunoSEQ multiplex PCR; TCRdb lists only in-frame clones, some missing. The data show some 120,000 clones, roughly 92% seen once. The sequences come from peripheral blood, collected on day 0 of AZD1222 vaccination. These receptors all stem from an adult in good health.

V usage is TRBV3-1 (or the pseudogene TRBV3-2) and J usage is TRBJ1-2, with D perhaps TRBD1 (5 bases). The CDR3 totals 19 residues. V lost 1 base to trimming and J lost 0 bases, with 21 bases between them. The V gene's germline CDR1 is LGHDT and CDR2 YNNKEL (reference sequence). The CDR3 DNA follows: TGTGCCAGCAGCCAAGCCCAAAACGGGGGTTCGGGGACTAACTATGGCTACACCTTC. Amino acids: CASSQAQNGGSGTNYGYTF.

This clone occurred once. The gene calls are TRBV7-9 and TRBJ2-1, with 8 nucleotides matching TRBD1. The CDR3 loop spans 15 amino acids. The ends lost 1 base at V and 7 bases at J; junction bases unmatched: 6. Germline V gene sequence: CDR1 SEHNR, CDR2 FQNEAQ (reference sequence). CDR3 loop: CASSLVQGAGNEQFF. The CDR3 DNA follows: TGTGCCAGCAGCTTAGTGCAGGGGGCAGGGAATGAGCAGTTCTTC. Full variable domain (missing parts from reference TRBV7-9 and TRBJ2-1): DTGVSQNPRHKITKRGQNVTFRCDPISEHNRLYWYRQTLGQGPEFLTYFQNEAQLEKSRLLSDRFSAERPKGSFSTLEIQRTEQGDSAMYLCASSLVQGAGNEQFFGPGTRLTVL.

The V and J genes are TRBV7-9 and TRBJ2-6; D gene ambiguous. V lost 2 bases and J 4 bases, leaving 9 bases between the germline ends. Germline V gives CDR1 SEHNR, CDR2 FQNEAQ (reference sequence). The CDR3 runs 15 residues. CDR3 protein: CASSLNSLGANVLTF. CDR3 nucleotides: TGTGCCAGCAGCTTAAATTCCCTCGGGGCCAACGTCCTGACTTTC.

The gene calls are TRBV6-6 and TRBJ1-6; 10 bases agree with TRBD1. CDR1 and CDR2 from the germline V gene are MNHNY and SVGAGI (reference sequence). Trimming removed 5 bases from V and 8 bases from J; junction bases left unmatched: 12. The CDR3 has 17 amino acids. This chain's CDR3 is CASSQPPRQGADSPLHF. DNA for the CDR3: TGTGCCAGCAGTCAGCCCCCACGACAGGGGGCTGATTCACCCCTCCACTTT.

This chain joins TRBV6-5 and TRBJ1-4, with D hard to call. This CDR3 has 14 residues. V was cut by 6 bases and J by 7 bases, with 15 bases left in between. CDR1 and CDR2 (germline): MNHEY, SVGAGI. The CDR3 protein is CASRDPGGREKLFF. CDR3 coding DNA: TGTGCCAGCAGAGACCCCGGCGGTCGTGAAAAACTGTTTTTT.

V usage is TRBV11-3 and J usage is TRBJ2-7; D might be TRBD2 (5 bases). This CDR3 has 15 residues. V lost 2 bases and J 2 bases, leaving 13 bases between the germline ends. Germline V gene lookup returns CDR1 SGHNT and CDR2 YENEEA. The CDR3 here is CASSLNEGGTYEQYF. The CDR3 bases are TGTGCCAGCAGCTTAAATGAGGGTGGCACCTACGAGCAGTACTTC.

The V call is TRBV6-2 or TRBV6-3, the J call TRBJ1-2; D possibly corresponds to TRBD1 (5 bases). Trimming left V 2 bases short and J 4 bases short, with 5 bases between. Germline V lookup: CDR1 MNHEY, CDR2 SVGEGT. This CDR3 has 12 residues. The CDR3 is CASSYTGYGYTF. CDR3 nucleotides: TGTGCCAGCAGTTACACAGGCTATGGCTACACCTTC.

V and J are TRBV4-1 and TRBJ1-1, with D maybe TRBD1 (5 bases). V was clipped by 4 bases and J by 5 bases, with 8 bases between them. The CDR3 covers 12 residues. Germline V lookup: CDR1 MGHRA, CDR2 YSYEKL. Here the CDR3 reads CASSPGGTEAFF. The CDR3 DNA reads TGCGCCAGCAGCCCCGGGGGGACTGAAGCTTTCTTT.

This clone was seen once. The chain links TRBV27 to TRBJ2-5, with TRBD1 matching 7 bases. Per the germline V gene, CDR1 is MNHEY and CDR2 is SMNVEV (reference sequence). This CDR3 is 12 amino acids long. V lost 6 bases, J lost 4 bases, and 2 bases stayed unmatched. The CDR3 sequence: CASSPGGETQYF. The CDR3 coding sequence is TGTGCCAGCAGCCCAGGGGGAGAGACCCAGTACTTC.

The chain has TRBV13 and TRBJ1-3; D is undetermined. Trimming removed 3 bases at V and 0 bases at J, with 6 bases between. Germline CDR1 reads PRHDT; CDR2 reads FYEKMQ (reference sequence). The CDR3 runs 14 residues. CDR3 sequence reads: CASSFPTSGNTIYF. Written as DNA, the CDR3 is TGTGCCAGCAGCTTCCCCACCTCTGGAAACACCATATATTTT. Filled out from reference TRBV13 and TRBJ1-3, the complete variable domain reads AAGVIQSPRHLIKEKRETATLKCYPIPRHDTVYWYQQGPGQDPQFLISFYEKMQSDKGSIPDRFSAQQFSDYHSELNMSSLELGDSALYFCASSFPTSGNTIYFGEGSWLTVV.

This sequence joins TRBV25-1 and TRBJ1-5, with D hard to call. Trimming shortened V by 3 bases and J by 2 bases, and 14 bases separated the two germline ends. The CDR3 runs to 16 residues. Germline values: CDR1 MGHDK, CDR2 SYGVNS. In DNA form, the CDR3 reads TGTGCCAGCAGTGAGCCAGGCGGGGTGGGCAATCAGCCCCAGCATTTT. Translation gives CASSEPGGVGNQPQHF.

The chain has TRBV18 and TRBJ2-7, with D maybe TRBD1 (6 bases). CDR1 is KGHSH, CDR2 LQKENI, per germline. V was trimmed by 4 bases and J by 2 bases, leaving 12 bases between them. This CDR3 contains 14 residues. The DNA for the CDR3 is TGTGCCAGCTCACGGCCGGGACAAACCTACGAGCAGTACTTC. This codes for CASSRPGQTYEQYF.

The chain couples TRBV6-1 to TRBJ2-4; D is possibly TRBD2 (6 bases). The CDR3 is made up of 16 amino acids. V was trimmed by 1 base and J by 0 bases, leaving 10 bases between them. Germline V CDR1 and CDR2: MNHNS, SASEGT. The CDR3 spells CASSEDRGLAKNIQYF. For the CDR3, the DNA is TGTGCCAGCAGTGAAGATCGGGGACTAGCCAAAAACATTCAGTACTTC.

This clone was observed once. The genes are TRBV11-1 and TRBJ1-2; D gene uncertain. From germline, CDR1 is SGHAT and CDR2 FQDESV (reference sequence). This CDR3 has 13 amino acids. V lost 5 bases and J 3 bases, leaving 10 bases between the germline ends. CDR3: CASSLDTDYGYTF. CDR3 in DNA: TGTGCCAGCAGCCTCGACACGGACTATGGCTACACCTTC. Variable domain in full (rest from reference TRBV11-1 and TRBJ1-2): EAEVAQSPRYKITEKSQAVAFWCDPISGHATLYWYRQILGQGPELLVQFQDESVVDDSQLPKDRFSAERLKGVDSTLKIQPAELGDSAMYLCASSLDTDYGYTFGSGTRLTVV.

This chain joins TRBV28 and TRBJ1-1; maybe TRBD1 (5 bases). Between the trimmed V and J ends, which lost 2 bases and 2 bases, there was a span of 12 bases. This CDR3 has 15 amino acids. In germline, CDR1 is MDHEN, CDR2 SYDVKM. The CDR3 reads CASSLEGPYNTEAFF. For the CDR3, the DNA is TGTGCCAGCAGTTTAGAGGGGCCTTATAACACTGAAGCTTTCTTT.

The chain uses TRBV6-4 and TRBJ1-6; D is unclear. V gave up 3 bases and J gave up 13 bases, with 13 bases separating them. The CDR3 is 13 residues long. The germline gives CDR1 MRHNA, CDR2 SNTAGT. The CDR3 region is CASSDQKNSPLHF. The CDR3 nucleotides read TGTGCCAGCAGTGATCAGAAGAATAGCCCCCTCCACTTT.

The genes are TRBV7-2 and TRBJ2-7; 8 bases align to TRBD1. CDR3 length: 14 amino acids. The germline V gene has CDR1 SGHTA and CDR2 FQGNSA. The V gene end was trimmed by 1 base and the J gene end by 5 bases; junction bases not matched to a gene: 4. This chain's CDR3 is CASSLDQGANEQYF. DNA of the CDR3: TGTGCCAGCAGCTTAGACCAGGGGGCTAACGAGCAGTACTTC.

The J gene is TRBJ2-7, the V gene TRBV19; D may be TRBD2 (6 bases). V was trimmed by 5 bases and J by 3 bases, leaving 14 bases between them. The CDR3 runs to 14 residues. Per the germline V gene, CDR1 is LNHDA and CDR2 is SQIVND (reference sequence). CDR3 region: CASSPMTGVYEQYF. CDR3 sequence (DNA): TGTGCCAGTAGTCCAATGACGGGGGTCTACGAGCAGTACTTC.

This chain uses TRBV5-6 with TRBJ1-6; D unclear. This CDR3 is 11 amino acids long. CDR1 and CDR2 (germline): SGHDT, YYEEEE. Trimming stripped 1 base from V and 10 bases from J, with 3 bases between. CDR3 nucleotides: TGTGCCAGCAGCTTGCGATCACCCCTCCACTTT. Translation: CASSLRSPLHF.

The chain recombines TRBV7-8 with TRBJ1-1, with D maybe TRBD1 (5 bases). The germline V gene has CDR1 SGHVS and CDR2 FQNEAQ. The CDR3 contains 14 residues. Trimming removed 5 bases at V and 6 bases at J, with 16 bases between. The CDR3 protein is CASSRGAMSAEAFF. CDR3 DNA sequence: TGTGCCAGCAGCCGAGGGGCGATGAGCGCTGAAGCTTTCTTT.

This CDR3 is CASSRGGPSGELFF. As DNA, the CDR3 is TGTGCCAGCAGCCGGGGGGGGCCTAGCGGGGAGCTGTTTTTT. The J gene is TRBJ2-2, the V gene TRBV7-8; 8 nucleotides align to TRBD2. J lost 7 bases, V lost 5 bases, and 6 bases had no gene match. The CDR3 loop spans 14 amino acids. Per the germline V gene, CDR1 is SGHVS and CDR2 is FQNEAQ.

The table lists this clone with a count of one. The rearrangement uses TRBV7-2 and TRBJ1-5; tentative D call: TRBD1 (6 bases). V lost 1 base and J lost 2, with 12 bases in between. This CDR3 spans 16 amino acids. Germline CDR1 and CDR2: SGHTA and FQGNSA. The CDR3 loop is CASSLGGGAGNQPQHF. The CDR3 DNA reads TGTGCCAGCAGCTTAGGAGGGGGTGCTGGCAATCAGCCCCAGCATTTT.

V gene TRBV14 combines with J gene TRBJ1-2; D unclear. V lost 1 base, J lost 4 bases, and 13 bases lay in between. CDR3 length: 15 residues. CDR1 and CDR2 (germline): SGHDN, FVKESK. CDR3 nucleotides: TGTGCCAGCAGCCAAGCGGTTATGCGGGGCTATGGCTACACCTTC. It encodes CASSQAVMRGYGYTF.

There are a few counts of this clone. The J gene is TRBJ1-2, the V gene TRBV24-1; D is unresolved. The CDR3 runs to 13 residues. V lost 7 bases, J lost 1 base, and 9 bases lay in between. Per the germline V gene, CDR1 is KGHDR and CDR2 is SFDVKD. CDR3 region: CATRHANNYGYTF. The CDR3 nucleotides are TGTGCCACCAGACACGCGAATAACTATGGCTACACCTTC.

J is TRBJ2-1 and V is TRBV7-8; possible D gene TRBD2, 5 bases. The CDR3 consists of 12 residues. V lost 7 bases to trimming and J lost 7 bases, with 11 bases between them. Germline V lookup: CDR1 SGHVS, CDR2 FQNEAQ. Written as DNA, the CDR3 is TGTGCCAGCAACCCCTGGGAGAATGAGCAGTTCTTC. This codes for CASNPWENEQFF.

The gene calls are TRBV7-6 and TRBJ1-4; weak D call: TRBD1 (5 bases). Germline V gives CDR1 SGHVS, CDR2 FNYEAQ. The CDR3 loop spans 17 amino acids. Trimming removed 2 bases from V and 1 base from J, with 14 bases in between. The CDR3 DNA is TGTGCCAGCAGCTTATCCGCGTACGGGGGAACTAATGAAAAACTGTTTTTT. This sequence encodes CASSLSAYGGTNEKLFF.

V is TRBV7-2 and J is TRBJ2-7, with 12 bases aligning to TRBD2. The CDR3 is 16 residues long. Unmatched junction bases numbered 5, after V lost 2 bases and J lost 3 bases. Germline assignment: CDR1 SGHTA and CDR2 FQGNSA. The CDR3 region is CASSLWLAGGFYEQYF. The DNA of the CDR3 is TGTGCCAGCAGCTTATGGCTAGCGGGGGGGTTCTACGAGCAGTACTTC.

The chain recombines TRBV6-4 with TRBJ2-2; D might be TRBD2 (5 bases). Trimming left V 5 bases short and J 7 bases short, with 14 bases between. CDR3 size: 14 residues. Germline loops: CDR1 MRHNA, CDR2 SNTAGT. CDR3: CASSSTAEVGELFF. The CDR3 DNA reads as TGTGCCAGCAGTTCGACGGCGGAGGTCGGGGAGCTGTTTTTT.